This T cell receptor (beta chain) was recorded in a study of TIL therapy for anti-PD-1-resistant metastatic lung cancer. The study, taken as a whole, reports: TIL cultures after expansion showed higher clonality and lower diversity than baseline tumor (median about 5.6% vs 31%).

This was the immunoSEQ v3 assay. Assay: immunoSEQ multiplex PCR; the TCRdb copy retains only in-frame clones and omits some. Among around 6,700 clones listed, about 61% were seen once. Described time point: pre-treatment sample, taken before nivolumab and TIL therapy. Tumor tissue came from excised metastases, mostly pleural nodules or supraclavicular lymph nodes. Progressing patients received lymphodepletion, expanded TIL infusion and IL-2. CDR1 is SGHDT and CDR2 is YYEEEE in the germline V gene. Trimming took 5 bases from V and 8 from J, leaving 13 bases between them. This CDR3 has 12 amino acids. A note on this clone: Its cognate antigen is unknown.

This sequence originates from a person aged 30 to 80 with non-small cell lung cancer. This rearrangement joins TRBV5-6 to TRBJ1-2; D is ambiguous. The specimen comprised tumor tissue, sampled at baseline. Written as DNA, the CDR3 is TGTGCCAGCAGACGACGGTTAGGGGGCTACACCTTC. Translation: CASRRRLGGYTF. The entire variable domain, with the rest obtained from reference TRBV5-6 and TRBJ1-2, is as follows: DAGVTQSPTHLIKTRGQQVTLRCSPKSGHDTVSWYQQALGQGPQFIFQYYEEEERQRGNFPDRFSGHQFPNYSSELNVNALLLGDSALYLCASRRRLGGYTFGSGTRLTVV.